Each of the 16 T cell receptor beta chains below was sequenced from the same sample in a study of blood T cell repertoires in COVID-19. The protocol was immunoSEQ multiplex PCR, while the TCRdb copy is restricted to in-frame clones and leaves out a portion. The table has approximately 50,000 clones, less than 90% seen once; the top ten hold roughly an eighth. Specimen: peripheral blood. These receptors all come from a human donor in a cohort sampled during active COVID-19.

The CDR3 coding sequence is TGTGCCTGGTCCTTCGGTGGGACAGCCTACGAGCAGTACTTC. Its translation is CAWSFGGTAYEQYF. V usage is TRBV30 and J usage is TRBJ2-7; 7 bases are a match to TRBD1. Germline V lookup: CDR1 GTSNPN, CDR2 SVGIG (reference sequence). V shed 5 bases and J 2 bases; nucleotides not matched to a gene: 9. This CDR3 region has 14 residues.

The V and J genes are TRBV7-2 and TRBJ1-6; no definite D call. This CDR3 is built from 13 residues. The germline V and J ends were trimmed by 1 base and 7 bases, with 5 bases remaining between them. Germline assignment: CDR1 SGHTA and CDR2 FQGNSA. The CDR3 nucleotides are TGTGCCAGCAGCTTAGATCCAAATTCACCCCTCCACTTT. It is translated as CASSLDPNSPLHF.

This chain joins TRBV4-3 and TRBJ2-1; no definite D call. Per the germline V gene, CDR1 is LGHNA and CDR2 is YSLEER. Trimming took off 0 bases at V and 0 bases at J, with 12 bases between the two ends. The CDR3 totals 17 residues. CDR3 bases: TGCGCCAGCAGCCAAGAAAAAGTTTCGAGCTCCTACAATGAGCAGTTCTTC. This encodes CASSQEKVSSSYNEQFF.

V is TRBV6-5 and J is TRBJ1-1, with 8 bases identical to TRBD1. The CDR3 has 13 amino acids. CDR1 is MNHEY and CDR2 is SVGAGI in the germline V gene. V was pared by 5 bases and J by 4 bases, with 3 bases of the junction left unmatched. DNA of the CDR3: TGTGCCAGCAGTCCACAGGGGGGCACTGAAGCTTTCTTT. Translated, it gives CASSPQGGTEAFF.

For the CDR3, the DNA is TGTGCCACCAGTGACCGGGACTCCAACTCACCCCTCCACTTT. This encodes CATSDRDSNSPLHF. The chain is built from TRBV24-1 and TRBJ1-6, with D tentatively TRBD1 (5 bases). Germline loops: CDR1 KGHDR, CDR2 SFDVKD. With 4 bases removed from V and 10 bases from J, the gap between germline ends came to 13 bases. There are 14 residues in the CDR3.

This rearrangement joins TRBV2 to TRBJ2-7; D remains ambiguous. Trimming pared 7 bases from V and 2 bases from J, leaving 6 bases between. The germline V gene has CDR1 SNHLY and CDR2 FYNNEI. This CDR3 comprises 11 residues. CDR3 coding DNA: TGTGCCAGCAAACTCACCTACGAGCAGTACTTC. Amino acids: CASKLTYEQYF.

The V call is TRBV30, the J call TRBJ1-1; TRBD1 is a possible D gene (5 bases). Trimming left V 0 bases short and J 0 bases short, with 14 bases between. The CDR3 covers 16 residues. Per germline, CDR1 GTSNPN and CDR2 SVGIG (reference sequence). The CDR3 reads CAWSVKGALMNTEAFF. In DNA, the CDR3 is TGTGCCTGGAGTGTAAAAGGGGCCCTGATGAACACTGAAGCTTTCTTT.

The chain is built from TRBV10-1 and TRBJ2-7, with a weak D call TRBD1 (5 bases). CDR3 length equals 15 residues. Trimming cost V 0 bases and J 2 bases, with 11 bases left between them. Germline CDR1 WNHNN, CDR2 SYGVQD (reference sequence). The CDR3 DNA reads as TGCGCCAGCAGTGAGTCGGACACCCTTACCTACGAGCAGTACTTC. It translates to CASSESDTLTYEQYF.

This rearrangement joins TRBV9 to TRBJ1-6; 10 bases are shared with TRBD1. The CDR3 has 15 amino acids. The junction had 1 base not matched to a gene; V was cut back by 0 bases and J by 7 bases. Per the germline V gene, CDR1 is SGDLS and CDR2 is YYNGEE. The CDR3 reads CASSVGGQGNSPLHF. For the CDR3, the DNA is TGTGCCAGCAGCGTAGGGGGACAGGGGAATTCACCCCTCCACTTT.

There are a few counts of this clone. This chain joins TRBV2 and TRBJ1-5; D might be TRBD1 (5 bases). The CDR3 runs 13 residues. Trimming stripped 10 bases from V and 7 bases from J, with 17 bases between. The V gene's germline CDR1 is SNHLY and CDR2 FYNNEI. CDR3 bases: TGTGCCACCAACGGGGGTTTGGGACAGCCCCAGCATTTT. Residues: CATNGGLGQPQHF.

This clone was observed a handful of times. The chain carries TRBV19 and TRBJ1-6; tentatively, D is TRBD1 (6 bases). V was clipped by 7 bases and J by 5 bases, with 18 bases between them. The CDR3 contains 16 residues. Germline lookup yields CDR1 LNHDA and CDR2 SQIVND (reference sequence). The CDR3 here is CASNTGRDINNSPLHF. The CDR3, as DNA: TGTGCCAGTAACACTGGCCGGGACATTAATAATTCACCCCTCCACTTT.

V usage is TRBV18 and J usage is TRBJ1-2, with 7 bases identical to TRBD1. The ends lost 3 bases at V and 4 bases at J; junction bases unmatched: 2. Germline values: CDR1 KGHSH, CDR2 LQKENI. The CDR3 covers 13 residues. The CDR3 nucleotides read TGTGCCAGCTCACCTGACAGGGCCTATGGCTACACCTTC. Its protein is CASSPDRAYGYTF.

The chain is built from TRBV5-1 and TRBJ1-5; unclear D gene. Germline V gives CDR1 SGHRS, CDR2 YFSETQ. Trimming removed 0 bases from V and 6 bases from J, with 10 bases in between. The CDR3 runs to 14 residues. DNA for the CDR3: TGCGCCAGCAGCTTGGACGGGGAGCGTCAGCCCCAGCATTTT. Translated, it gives CASSLDGERQPQHF.

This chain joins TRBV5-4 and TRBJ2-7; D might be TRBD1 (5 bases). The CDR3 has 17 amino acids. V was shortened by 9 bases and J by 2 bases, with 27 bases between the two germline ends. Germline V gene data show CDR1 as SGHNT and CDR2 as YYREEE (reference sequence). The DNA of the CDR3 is TGTGCCATCGTTGACAGCGACCCACCCGACAGCGCCTACGAGCAGTACTTC. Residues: CAIVDSDPPDSAYEQYF.

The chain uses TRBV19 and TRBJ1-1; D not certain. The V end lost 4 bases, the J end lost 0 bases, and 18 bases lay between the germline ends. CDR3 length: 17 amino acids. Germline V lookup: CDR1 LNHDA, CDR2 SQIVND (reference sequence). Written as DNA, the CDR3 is TGTGCCAGTAGTAGGCCGACCCGGGCGGGGATGAACACTGAAGCTTTCTTT. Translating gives CASSRPTRAGMNTEAFF.

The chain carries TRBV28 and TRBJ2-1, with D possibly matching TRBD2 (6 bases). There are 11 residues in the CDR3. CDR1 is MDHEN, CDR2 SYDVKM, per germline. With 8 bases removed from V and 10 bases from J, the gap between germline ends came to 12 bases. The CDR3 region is CASGLRGEQFF. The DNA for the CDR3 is TGTGCCAGCGGCCTTCGGGGGGAGCAGTTCTTC.